This record covers a single TCR beta chain. These data are taken from a study of blood T cell repertoires in COVID-19. Study summary: Both acute and convalescent COVID-19 samples were obtained from the United States, Italy and Spain. The analysed material was cDNA or gDNA that came from T cells, B-cell-depleted T cells, or PBMCs.

This CDR3 region has 14 residues. The V end was cut by 5 bases, the J end by 4 bases, with 12 bases between. Germline values: CDR1 PRHDT, CDR2 FYEKMQ (reference sequence). Original data processing: Estimation of nucleated cell counts relied on the amplification of reference gene primers. Produced via immunoSEQ multiplex PCR; TCRdb's table is partial and in-frame only. V and J calls plus clone size are reproduced from that table; the DNA served to infer D and trimming. Found here are hundreds of thousands of clones, 86% of them singletons; the top ten hold under 1.5%. This receptor was obtained from a woman aged 30 to 39 with active or convalescent COVID-19. The sequencing sample was made of peripheral blood. This chain joins TRBV13 and TRBJ2-1; possible D gene TRBD1, 6 bases. The CDR3 here is CASSPGVGYNEQFF. The CDR3 DNA is TGTGCCAGCAGCCCAGGGGTAGGGTACAATGAGCAGTTCTTC. Looking up the rest from reference TRBV13 and TRBJ2-1 gives the full variable domain: AAGVIQSPRHLIKEKRETATLKCYPIPRHDTVYWYQQGPGQDPQFLISFYEKMQSDKGSIPDRFSAQQFSDYHSELNMSSLELGDSALYFCASSPGVGYNEQFFGPGTRLTVL.